The sequence of this TCR beta chain was determined in a study of CD8+ T cells in alopecia areata (dated by TCRdb to 2016 to 2019). Notes on the research overall: Treated patients were enrolled in an open-label pilot trial of oral tofacitinib, 5 to 10 mg twice daily, for moderate-to-severe alopecia areata. TCRbeta CDR3 regions were amplified by immunoSEQ multiplex PCR using 35 Vbeta forward and 13 Jbeta reverse primers. Scalp clonality was compared among normal scalp (n=4), patchy alopecia areata scalp (n=8), and alopecia totalis/universalis scalp (n=8). On the human side, TCRbeta sequencing was run on scalp tissue and on sorted CD4+ and CD8+ peripheral blood T cells from healthy controls and from alopecia areata patients with either patchy or totalis/universalis disease. Tofacitinib was administered for 6 to 18 months, and 6 months of follow-up off drug were then conducted to assess delayed response and recurrence. The RNA source kit depended on sample type: the PAXgene miRNA kit for fixed scalp, the miRNeasy kit for PBMCs, and the RNeasy kit for mouse skin. Patients on tofacitinib were biopsied at baseline and after 4 and 24 weeks of treatment, and several of the patients also had a later scalp biopsy. High-throughput TCRbeta sequencing was used to examine T cell clonal expansion in alopecia areata in both the C3H/HeJ mouse model and human patients.

The time point label, as the study defines it: baseline before oral tofacitinib. Peripheral blood and lesional scalp punch biopsies were obtained from patients with alopecia areata. After PBMCs were isolated by density centrifugation and stained for CD3, CD4 and CD8, a FACSAria was used to sort CD4+ and CD8+ T cells. From a lookup of the germline V gene (reference sequence), CDR1 and CDR2 are SEHNR and FQNEAQ. The V end loses 1 base and the J end loses 8 bases, and a stretch of 8 bases separates them. The CDR3 numbers 12 residues from cysteine through phenylalanine. The sequence is cut down to CDR3 DNA, 36 bases in frame from base 1. Regarding this clone: The clone's antigen remains unknown. Qualities for individual bases were not recorded, and no much larger clone is one base off.

On the study overall, not on this receptor specifically: Higher clonality and more expanded CD8+ clones were observed in lesional scalp than in normal scalp, particularly in alopecia totalis/universalis, a finding suggestive of antigenic drive. Shared TCR sequences between patients were less evident than in mice, which may be partly attributable to HLA diversity in the patient population. Scalp TCR repertoire analysis is complicated because resident alphabeta T cells in normal human skin are also sequenced, whereas mouse skin is dominated by gammadelta T cells.

Library creation used the immunoSEQ multiplex PCR assay. RNA was extracted from all samples and reverse transcribed into cDNA as template for TCR sequencing. First-strand cDNA was synthesized with SuperScript III using a 2:1 mix of oligo-dT and random hexamers. Amplification bias was assessed with a synthetic immune receptor repertoire, and residual bias was removed computationally. The published analysis was carried out like this. After raw reads were preprocessed to remove errors, the CDR3 was defined following IMGT conventions as running from the conserved cysteine to phenylalanine. To get clonality, Shannon entropy was normalized by log2 of the number of productive unique TCRs and the result was subtracted from 1. Whether each scalp clone was CD4 or CD8 was inferred by checking scalp TCRbeta sequences against the CD4 and CD8 repertoires from sorted blood. Drawn from immuneACCESS, this table holds only the in-frame rearrangements with V and J called that TCRdb kept. Clones are partly lost; checked studies trace under half to an unresolved V gene and leave the rest unexplained. Clone size and V and J calls were adopted from that table, with D and trimming inferred from the DNA. Present in this sample are approximately 150,000 clones, approximately 50% of which were seen just once. 0.95% to 1% of the sample rests with the top ten.

Recombination linked TRBV7-9 to TRBJ1-2, and perhaps TRBD1 as D gene, on 6 matching bases. This sample comprised CD4+ T cells sorted from blood, obtained at week 0. The TCR originated in a human donor with alopecia areata. Here is the DNA: TGTGCCAGCAGCTTAGAACAGGGCGGCTACACCTTC. This encodes CASSLEQGGYTF.